This T cell receptor beta chain was captured in a study of T cells after yellow fever vaccination (dated by TCRdb to about 2019). Turning to the overall study: Libraries from fractions with low cell numbers were prepared with the SMART-Seq v4 Ultra Low Input RNA kit. Bulk PBMC replicates and cell subsets were isolated from blood drawn at multiple timepoints before and after both primary and secondary immunization. The cohort comprised two healthy male donors, one aged 18 to 29 and one aged 30 to 40 years. To follow T-cell clones before and after primary and booster YFV17D yellow fever vaccination, bulk TCR alpha and beta repertoires were sequenced over time.

What this sample's treatment or condition label stands for: live attenuated yellow fever vaccine strain. At every blood-draw timepoint, two biological replicates of bulk PBMCs were collected. A standard Ficoll-Paque protocol was used to isolate PBMCs from peripheral blood. TriZol was used to extract RNA from bulk PBMCs, CD4 and CD8 fractions, and dextramer-positive and dextramer-negative fractions. Broad study findings and their caveats: A small fraction of clonotypes appeared in both the CD4 and CD8 compartments, likely as a result of convergent recombination. Because abundant contaminating clonotypes from the bulk population could be contained in FACS-sorted repertoires, computational filtering was required. After the booster, most clones that had expanded after primary vaccination were detected again (around 96% of CD4 and 88% of CD8), suggesting broad maintenance of memory. Because only two donors were included in the study, the extent to which the findings can be generalized is limited. The secondary T-cell response was weaker than the primary response but faster, peaking on day 5 instead of day 15.

Spanning cysteine to phenylalanine, the CDR3 consists of 15 amino acids. The retained sequence is limited to the CDR3, 45 bases, with the frame set at the first base. The V end gives up 5 bases and the J end 5 bases, leaving 12 bases in the junction not matched to a gene. CDR1 SEHNR and CDR2 FQNEAQ are derived from the germline V gene (reference sequence). TCR cDNA was synthesized by 5'RACE template switching, which introduced a universal primer site and unique molecular identifiers. cDNA synthesis was primed from both the TCR alpha and TCR beta constant segments. Library amplification involved two PCR steps, and the second step added sample barcodes and sequencing adapters. Sequencing of libraries was performed on Illumina HiSeq 2500 (2x100 bp) or NovaSeq (2x150 bp). As for the original processing: MIGEC handled demultiplexing of reads and collapsing into UMI consensus sequences, while MiXCR performed V(D)J alignment. Vaccine-responding clonotypes were identified with edgeR using replicate PBMC samples, with FDR below 0.01 and a log2 fold change above 5 up to day 15 being required. CD4 or CD8 identity was assigned to each bulk clonotype according to whether the clonotype was present at higher abundance in the sequenced CD4 repertoire or the sequenced CD8 repertoire. TCRdb reran the public reads through fastp at Q25 and MiXCR, keeping productive beta chains. Records with the same CDR3 protein are collapsed into one entry carrying the most frequent genes and DNA. These V and J calls derive from TCRdb rather than the authors' analysis. Across this sample there are a few hundred thousand distinct CDR3 sequences, with roughly 21% seen only once. The ten largest clones add up to 14% of the sample.

This clonotype turned up a few times. The clone's antigen remains unknown. No much larger clonotype is one base removed from it; base qualities were not supplied. The sequence is built from TRBV7-9 and TRBJ2-7, and 7 bases in between align with TRBD2. The receptor was isolated from a man aged 25 to 40 who received the YFV17D yellow fever vaccine. Sequencing used PBMCs, obtained 15 days after the yellow fever booster vaccination. The CDR3 protein is CASSLRTGGLDEQYF. Here is the DNA: TGTGCCAGCAGCCTACGCACGGGAGGTCTGGACGAGCAGTACTTC.